This T cell receptor (beta chain) appears in the sequencing data of a study of blood T cell repertoires in COVID-19. Participants had their cohort set by participant-reported clinical history. Clones were sequenced by immunoSEQ multiplex PCR, and TCRdb holds only the in-frame ones, with some missing. The sample consists of approximately 200,000 clones, 89% of them appearing once. The CDR3 totals 15 residues. The V segment lost 1 base and the J segment 7 bases; nucleotides outside the gene matches: 8. In germline, CDR1 is GTSNPN, CDR2 SVGIG (reference sequence). Sequenced input: PBMCs or T cells enriched from blood (not recorded which). The gene calls are TRBV30 and TRBJ1-4; 8 bases are shared with TRBD1. This TCR came from a woman between 35 and 50 years old with acute COVID-19. The CDR3 nucleotides read TGTGCCTGGAGTGAAAAGGACAGGGATAGTGAAAAACTGTTTTTT. This gives the protein CAWSEKDRDSEKLFF.